The 19 T cell receptor beta chains in this list originate from one sample, sequenced in a study of blood T cell repertoires in COVID-19. The protocol was immunoSEQ multiplex PCR, while the TCRdb copy is restricted to in-frame clones and leaves out a portion. The sample includes around 120,000 clones, 88% of them seen just once. The sample comprised peripheral blood. Receptors originate from a human donor in a cohort sampled during active COVID-19.

The V gene is TRBV6-1, the J gene TRBJ1-1; no definite D call. Germline loops: CDR1 MNHNS, CDR2 SASEGT. This CDR3 spans 13 amino acids. V dropped 1 base and J dropped 4 bases, with 7 bases sitting between them. The CDR3 is CASSEVGFTEAFF. As DNA, the CDR3 is TGTGCCAGCAGTGAAGTCGGTTTCACTGAAGCTTTCTTT.

The rearrangement uses TRBV5-8 and TRBJ2-7, with TRBD1 matching 7 bases. Germline CDR1 reads SGHTS; CDR2 reads YDEGEE. CDR3 size: 14 residues. Unmatched junction bases numbered 5, after V lost 4 bases and J lost 1 base. Here the CDR3 reads CASSPETGSYEQYF. The CDR3 bases are TGTGCCAGCAGCCCCGAGACAGGGTCCTACGAGCAGTACTTC. The variable domain in full, completed from reference TRBV5-8 and TRBJ2-7, reads EAGVTQSPTHLIKTRGQQATLRCSPISGHTSVYWYQQALGLGLQFLLWYDEGEERNRGNFPPRFSGRQFPNYSSELNVNALELEDSALYLCASSPETGSYEQYFGPGTRLTVT.

On this clone: Other DNA sequences in this specimen translate into the identical CDR3. The chain is built from TRBV18 and TRBJ1-1; D unresolved. The CDR3 spans 12 residues. Trimming shortened V by 1 base and J by 4 bases, and 4 bases separated the two germline ends. Germline V gives CDR1 KGHSH, CDR2 LQKENI. CDR3 DNA: TGTGCCAGCTCACCACTGAGCACTGAAGCTTTCTTT. Amino acid sequence: CASSPLSTEAFF.

The gene calls are TRBV13 and TRBJ2-1; TRBD1 matches at 9 bases. CDR3 size: 16 residues. CDR1 and CDR2 from the germline V gene are PRHDT and FYEKMQ (reference sequence). Unmatched junction bases numbered 11, after V lost 7 bases and J lost 4 bases. The DNA of the CDR3 is TGTGCCAGCAACAAAATGACAGGGGGAAGATACAATGAGCAGTTCTTC. Encoded protein: CASNKMTGGRYNEQFF.

The chain uses TRBV30 and TRBJ1-1, with TRBD1 identical over 8 bases. Losses at the gene ends were 3 bases for V and 4 bases for J; bases not matched to a gene: 7. The CDR3 extends over 14 amino acids. CDR1 and CDR2 (germline): GTSNPN, SVGIG (reference sequence). The CDR3 sequence is CAWSDGQGFTEAFF. As DNA, the CDR3 is TGTGCCTGGAGCGATGGACAGGGCTTCACTGAAGCTTTCTTT. Based on the CDR3 plus reference TRBV30 and TRBJ1-1, the full variable domain is SQTIHQWPATLVQPVGSPLSLECTVEGTSNPNLYWYRQAAGRGLQLLFYSVGIGQISSEVPQNLSASRPQDRQFILSSKKLLLSDSGFYLCAWSDGQGFTEAFFGQGTRLTVV.

This clone appeared a single time. The V call is TRBV19, the J call TRBJ1-6; D gene unclear. This CDR3 is built from 14 residues. V was pared by 3 bases and J by 6 bases, with 9 bases between. Germline assignment: CDR1 LNHDA and CDR2 SQIVND (reference sequence). The CDR3 here is CASSMQVPNSPLHF. The CDR3 nucleotides read TGTGCCAGTAGTATGCAGGTTCCTAATTCACCCCTCCACTTT.

V and J are TRBV19 and TRBJ1-1, with D perhaps TRBD1 (6 bases). CDR1 and CDR2 from the germline V gene are LNHDA and SQIVND (reference sequence). The V end lost 6 bases, the J end lost 4 bases, and 12 bases lay between the germline ends. The CDR3 runs to 13 residues. The CDR3, as DNA: TGTGCCAGTAGGGATACAGGGTTCACTGAAGCTTTCTTT. Amino acids: CASRDTGFTEAFF.

CDR3 DNA sequence: TGTGCCAGCAGCCCGTATAGCGGGAGGCCGTCCACAGATACGCAGTATTTT. As protein: CASSPYSGRPSTDTQYF. The V call is TRBV3-1 (or the pseudogene TRBV3-2), the J call TRBJ2-3; 10 nucleotides match TRBD2. V shed 4 bases, J shed 2 bases, and the junction held 9 bases outside the gene matches. CDR3 length: 17 residues. Germline V gene lookup returns CDR1 LGHDT and CDR2 YNNKEL (reference sequence).

V and J are TRBV6-6 and TRBJ2-1; a weak D match, TRBD1 (6 bases). The CDR3 runs 13 residues. V was cut by 7 bases and J by 5 bases, with 12 bases left in between. Per germline, CDR1 MNHNY and CDR2 SVGAGI (reference sequence). Here the CDR3 reads CASKQGFHNEQFF. Here the CDR3 DNA reads TGTGCCAGCAAACAGGGTTTCCACAATGAGCAGTTCTTC.

This rearrangement joins TRBV3-1 (or the pseudogene TRBV3-2) to TRBJ1-4; 9 positions agree with TRBD1. The CDR3 runs to 17 residues. V trimming: 0 bases; J trimming: 4 bases; junction bases outside the gene matches: 6. Germline V gene data show CDR1 as LGHDT and CDR2 as YNNKEL (reference sequence). Here the CDR3 reads CASSQDMTGGHNEKLFF. CDR3 nucleotide sequence: TGTGCCAGCAGCCAAGACATGACAGGGGGGCATAATGAAAAACTGTTTTTT.

The J gene is TRBJ2-1, the V gene TRBV6-5, with D possibly TRBD2 on 5 matching bases. The V end was cut by 0 bases, the J end by 14 bases, with 14 bases between. Germline CDR1 is MNHEY and CDR2 is SVGAGI. The CDR3 extends over 13 amino acids. The CDR3 coding sequence is TGTGCCAGCAGTTACTCGATTGACGTGGAGGAGTTCTTC. This gives the protein CASSYSIDVEEFF.

The chain uses TRBV27 and TRBJ2-5; no reliable D call. Germline-derived CDR1 and CDR2 are MNHEY and SMNVEV (reference sequence). This CDR3 spans 13 amino acids. The V end was cut by 10 bases, the J end by 5 bases, with 17 bases between. CDR3 in amino acids: CANYSHLKETQYF. DNA of the CDR3: TGTGCCAACTACTCCCATCTCAAGGAGACCCAGTACTTC.

The J gene is TRBJ1-5, the V gene TRBV6-5; D perhaps matches TRBD1 (5 bases). Germline loops: CDR1 MNHEY, CDR2 SVGAGI. V was cut by 10 bases and J by 1 base, with 11 bases left in between. This CDR3 spans 13 amino acids. The CDR3: CATQDNSNQPQHF. The CDR3 DNA sequence: TGTGCCACTCAGGACAACAGCAATCAGCCCCAGCATTTT.

The gene calls are TRBV7-2 and TRBJ2-7, with TRBD1 matching over 11 bases. V gave up 3 bases and J gave up 3 bases; unmatched junction bases: 4. CDR3 length: 15 amino acids. The germline gives CDR1 SGHTA, CDR2 FQGNSA. DNA for the CDR3: TGTGCCAGCAGCTTCACCGGGACAGGGGGCTACGAGCAGTACTTC. Its protein is CASSFTGTGGYEQYF.

CDR3 sequence: CAANPGGYNEQFF. The CDR3 DNA follows: TGTGCCGCCAACCCCGGGGGATACAATGAGCAGTTCTTC. This chain joins TRBV6-5 and TRBJ2-1, with a possible D match to TRBD2 (6 bases). The CDR3 contains 13 residues. V was trimmed by 11 bases and J by 4 bases, leaving 15 bases between them. Germline loops: CDR1 MNHEY, CDR2 SVGAGI.

The J gene is TRBJ2-7, the V gene TRBV15; D gene ambiguous. This CDR3 has 13 residues. Looked up from germline, CDR1 is LNHNV and CDR2 is YYDKDF (reference sequence). Trimming left V 1 base short and J 3 bases short, with 7 bases between. The CDR3: CATSRARGYEQYF. The CDR3, as DNA: TGTGCCACCAGCAGAGCGAGAGGCTACGAGCAGTACTTC.

In this sample, this clone turned up a few times. Here the CDR3 DNA reads TGTGCCAGCAGTTTAGCGTCGGGGTACGAGCAGTACTTC. Translated: CASSLASGYEQYF. The V and J genes are TRBV12-3 or TRBV12-4 and TRBJ2-7; tentatively, D is TRBD2 (5 bases). The CDR3 extends over 13 amino acids. V was trimmed by 0 bases and J by 4 bases, leaving 7 bases between them.

The chain combines TRBV5-1 with TRBJ1-1, with TRBD1 identical over 8 bases. Trimming at V came to 5 bases and at J to 2 bases, leaving 8 bases not matched to a gene. Germline CDR1 reads SGHRS; CDR2 reads YFSETQ. The CDR3 totals 15 residues. For the CDR3, the DNA is TGCGCCAGCAGACTAGACAGGGGACAAAACACTGAAGCTTTCTTT. Translating it yields CASRLDRGQNTEAFF. The full variable domain, completed using reference TRBV5-1 and TRBJ1-1, is KAGVTQTPRYLIKTRGQQVTLSCSPISGHRSVSWYQQTPGQGLQFLFEYFSETQRNKGNFPGRFSGRQFSNSRSEMNVSTLELGDSALYLCASRLDRGQNTEAFFGQGTRLTVV.

The chain recombines TRBV2 with TRBJ2-7; perhaps TRBD2 as D (7 bases). The germline V gene has CDR1 SNHLY and CDR2 FYNNEI. This CDR3 is 16 amino acids long. Trimming stripped 6 bases from V and 4 bases from J, with 22 bases between. The CDR3 here is CASRGAARGTTYEQYF. The CDR3 DNA sequence: TGTGCCAGCAGGGGGGCGGCGCGGGGGACCACTTACGAGCAGTACTTC.